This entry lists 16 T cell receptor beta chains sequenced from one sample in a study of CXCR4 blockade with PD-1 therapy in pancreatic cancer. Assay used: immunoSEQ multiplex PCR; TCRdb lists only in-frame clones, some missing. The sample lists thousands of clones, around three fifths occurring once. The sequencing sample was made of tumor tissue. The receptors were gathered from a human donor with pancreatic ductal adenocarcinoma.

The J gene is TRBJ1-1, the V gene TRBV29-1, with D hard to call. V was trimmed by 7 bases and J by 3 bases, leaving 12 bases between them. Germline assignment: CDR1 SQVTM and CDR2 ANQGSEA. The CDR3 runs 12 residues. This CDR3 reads CSAQVVDTEAFF. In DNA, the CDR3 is TGCAGCGCTCAGGTTGTGGACACTGAAGCTTTCTTT.

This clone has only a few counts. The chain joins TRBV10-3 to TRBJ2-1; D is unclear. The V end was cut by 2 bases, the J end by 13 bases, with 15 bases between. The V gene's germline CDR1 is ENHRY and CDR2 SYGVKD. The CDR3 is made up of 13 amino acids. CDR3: CAISESTDAEQFF. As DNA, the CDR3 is TGTGCCATCAGTGAGAGCACGGACGCGGAACAGTTCTTC.

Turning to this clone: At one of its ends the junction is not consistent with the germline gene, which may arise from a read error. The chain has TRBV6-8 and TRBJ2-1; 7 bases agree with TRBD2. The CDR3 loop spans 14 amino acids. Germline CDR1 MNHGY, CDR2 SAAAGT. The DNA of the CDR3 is TGTGCCATCAGTCCCGGGACTACGAACAATGAGCAGTTCTTC. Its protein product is CAISPGTTNNEQFF.

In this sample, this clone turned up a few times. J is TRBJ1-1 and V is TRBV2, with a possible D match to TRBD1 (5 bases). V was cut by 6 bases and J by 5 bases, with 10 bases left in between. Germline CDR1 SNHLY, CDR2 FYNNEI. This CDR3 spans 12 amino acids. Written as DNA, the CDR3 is TGTGCCAGCAGAAGGGGAGGGACTGAAGCTTTCTTT. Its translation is CASRRGGTEAFF. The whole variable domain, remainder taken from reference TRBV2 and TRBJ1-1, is EPEVTQTPSHQVTQMGQEVILRCVPISNHLYFYWYRQILGQKVEFLVSFYNNEISEKSEIFDDQFSVERPDGSNFTLKIRSTKLEDSAMYFCASRRGGTEAFFGQGTRLTVV.

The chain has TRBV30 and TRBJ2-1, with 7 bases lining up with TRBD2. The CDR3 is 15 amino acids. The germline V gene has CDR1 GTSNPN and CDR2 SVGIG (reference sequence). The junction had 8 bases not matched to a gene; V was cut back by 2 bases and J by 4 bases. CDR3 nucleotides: TGTGCCTGGAGTTTACGGGGGGTTTTATACAATGAGCAGTTCTTC. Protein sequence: CAWSLRGVLYNEQFF.

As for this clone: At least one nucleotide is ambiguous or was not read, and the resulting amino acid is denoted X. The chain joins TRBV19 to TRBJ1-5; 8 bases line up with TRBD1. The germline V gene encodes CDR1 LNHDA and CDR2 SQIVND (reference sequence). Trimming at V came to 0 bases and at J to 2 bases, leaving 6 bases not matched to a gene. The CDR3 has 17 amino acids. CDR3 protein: CASSIEAGGXGNQPQHF. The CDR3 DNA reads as TGTGCCAGTAGTATAGAGGCAGGGGGCRGAGGCAATCAGCCCCAGCATTTT.

The CDR3 reads CASSHRDRSPAGELFF. The CDR3 DNA follows: TGTGCCAGCTCACACCGGGACAGGTCCCCCGCCGGGGAGCTGTTTTTT. The chain recombines TRBV18 with TRBJ2-2, with 8 bases lining up with TRBD1. CDR1 is KGHSH, CDR2 LQKENI, per germline. The ends lost 4 bases at V and 6 bases at J; junction bases unmatched: 10. CDR3 size: 16 residues.

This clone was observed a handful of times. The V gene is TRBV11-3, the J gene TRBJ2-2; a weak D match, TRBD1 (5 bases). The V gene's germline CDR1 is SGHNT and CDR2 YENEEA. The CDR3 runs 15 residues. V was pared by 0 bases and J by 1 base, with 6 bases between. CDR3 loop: CASSLDTGNTGELFF. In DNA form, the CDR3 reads TGTGCCAGCAGCTTAGACACAGGGAACACCGGGGAGCTGTTTTTT.

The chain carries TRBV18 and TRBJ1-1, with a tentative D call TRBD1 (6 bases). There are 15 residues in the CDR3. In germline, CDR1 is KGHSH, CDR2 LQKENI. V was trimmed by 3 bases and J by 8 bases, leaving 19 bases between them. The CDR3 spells CASSPGGADSWEAFF. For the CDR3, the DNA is TGTGCCAGCTCACCGGGGGGGGCCGATTCTTGGGAAGCTTTCTTT. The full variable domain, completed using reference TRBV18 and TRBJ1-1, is NAGVMQNPRHLVRRRGQEARLRCSPMKGHSHVYWYRQLPEEGLKFMVYLQKENIIDESGMPKERFSAEFPKEGPSILRIQQVVRGDSAAYFCASSPGGADSWEAFFGQGTRLTVV.

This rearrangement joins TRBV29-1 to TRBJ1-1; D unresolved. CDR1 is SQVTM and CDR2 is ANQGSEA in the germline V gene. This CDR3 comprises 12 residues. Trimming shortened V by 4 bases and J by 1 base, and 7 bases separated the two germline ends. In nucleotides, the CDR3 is TGCAGCGTTGTCCCGGGGAACACTGAAGCTTTCTTT. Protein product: CSVVPGNTEAFF.

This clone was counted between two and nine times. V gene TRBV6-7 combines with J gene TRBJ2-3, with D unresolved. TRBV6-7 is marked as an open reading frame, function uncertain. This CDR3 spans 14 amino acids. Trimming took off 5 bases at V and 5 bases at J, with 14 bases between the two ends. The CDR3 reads CASSPPGLRDTQYF. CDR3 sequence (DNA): TGTGCCAGCAGTCCCCCCGGGTTACGAGATACGCAGTATTTT.

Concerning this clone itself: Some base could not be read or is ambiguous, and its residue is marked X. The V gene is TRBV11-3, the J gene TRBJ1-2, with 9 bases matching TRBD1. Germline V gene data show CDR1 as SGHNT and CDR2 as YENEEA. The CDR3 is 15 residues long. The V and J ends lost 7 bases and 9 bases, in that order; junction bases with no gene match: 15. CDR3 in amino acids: CASTPGQGRRYXYTF. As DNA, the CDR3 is TGTGCCAGCACCCCGGGACAGGGAAGACGGTATRGCTACACCTTC.

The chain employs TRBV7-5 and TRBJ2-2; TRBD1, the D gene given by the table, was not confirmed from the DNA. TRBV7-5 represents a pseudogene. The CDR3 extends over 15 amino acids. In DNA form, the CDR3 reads TGTGCCAGCAGCTCTCTGGGACACTACACCGGGGAACTGTTTTTT. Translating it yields CASSSLGHYTGELFF.

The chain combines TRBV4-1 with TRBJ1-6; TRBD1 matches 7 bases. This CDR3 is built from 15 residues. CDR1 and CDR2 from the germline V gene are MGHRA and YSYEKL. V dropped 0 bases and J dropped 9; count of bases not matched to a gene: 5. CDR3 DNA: TGCGCCAGCAGCCAAGAGTTCGACAGGGTTTCACCCCTCCACTTT. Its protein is CASSQEFDRVSPLHF.

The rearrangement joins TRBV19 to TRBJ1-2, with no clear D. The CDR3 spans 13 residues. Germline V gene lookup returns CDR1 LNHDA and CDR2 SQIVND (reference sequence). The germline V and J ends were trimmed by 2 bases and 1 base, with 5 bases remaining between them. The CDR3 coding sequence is TGTGCCAGTAGTATAACGGTTAACTATGGCTACACCTTC. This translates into CASSITVNYGYTF.

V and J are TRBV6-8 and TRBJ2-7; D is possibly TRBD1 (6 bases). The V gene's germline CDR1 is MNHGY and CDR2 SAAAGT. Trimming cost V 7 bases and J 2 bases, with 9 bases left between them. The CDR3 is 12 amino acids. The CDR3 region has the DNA TGTGCCAGCATCAGGGGTCCCTACGAGCAGTACTTC. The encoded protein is CASIRGPYEQYF.